The present T cell receptor (beta chain) was sequenced within a study of naive and memory T cell subsets. Overall study results and limits: Especially in CD8 cells, naive repertoires contained a few larger clonotypes, possibly CD45RA-re-expressing memory cells.

This clonotype turned up a few times. Its antigen is as yet unknown. Both TRBC1 and TRBC2 were covered by a beta constant-region primer of two equimolar oligonucleotides. Nested alpha and beta constant-region primers with the SP2 primer drove four PCR rounds on ligated cDNA. TCRdb reprocessed the UMI-ligation and nested PCR reads via MiXCR and lists one record per CDR3 protein. The table shows tens of thousands of distinct CDR3 sequences, with over 9% occurring only once. The ends were cut back, 5 bases at V and 6 bases at J, with 11 bases in the middle. The germline V gene has CDR1 GTSNPN and CDR2 SVGIG (reference sequence). The CDR3 extends over 11 amino acids. Four subsets defined by CD45RA and CD27 were sorted after CD3, CD4, CD8 and live/dead staining.

V is TRBV30 and J is TRBJ2-7; the D gene is possibly TRBD1 (6 bases). This clonotype was obtained from a human donor in good health. Sequenced input: naive CD8+ T cells from blood. CDR3 region: CAWEQGPEQYF. CDR3 coding DNA: TGTGCCTGGGAACAGGGTCCCGAGCAGTACTTC.